The table lists the clone carrying this T cell receptor (beta chain) with a few counts. The V gene lost 1 base and the J gene lost 0 bases, with 11 bases spanning the gap. The CDR3 contains 16 residues. From germline, CDR1 is SGHRS and CDR2 YFSETQ. Assay used: immunoSEQ multiplex PCR; TCRdb lists only in-frame clones, some missing. The sample records roughly 200,000 clones, 81% being singletons. The data derive from a study of blood T cell repertoires in COVID-19. For the study at large: Samples of COVID-19 (acute and convalescent) were obtained from the United States, Italy and Spain.

Material for sequencing was peripheral blood. This chain joins TRBV5-1 and TRBJ2-1; perhaps TRBD2 as D (6 bases). The clonotype was recovered from a woman in her thirties or forties with COVID-19, enrolled during active disease. In DNA, the CDR3 is TGCGCCAGCAGCTTGTTCGGGGGTAGCTCCTACAATGAGCAGTTCTTC. This sequence encodes CASSLFGGSSYNEQFF.